Following are 19 T cell receptor beta chains from one sample sequenced in a study of blood T cell repertoires in COVID-19. The repertoire was sequenced with immunoSEQ multiplex PCR; TCRdb's copy has only in-frame clones and lacks some. The sample shows hundreds of thousands of clones, approximately 90% of them seen only once. Sequencing was carried out using PBMCs or T cells enriched from blood (not recorded which). The source of these receptors is a woman aged 60-70 years in a cohort exposed to, infected with or recovered from COVID-19 (not recorded which).

The chain combines TRBV28 with TRBJ1-5, with D maybe TRBD1 (6 bases). The CDR3 is 15 amino acids. The germline gives CDR1 MDHEN, CDR2 SYDVKM. Deletions cut 3 bases from V and 4 bases from J, with 13 bases between. CDR3 protein: CASSLGGRRNQPQHF. The CDR3 coding sequence is TGTGCCAGCAGTTTGGGGGGGCGCCGAAATCAGCCCCAGCATTTT.

The V and J genes are TRBV12-5 and TRBJ2-3; 10 bases are shared with TRBD2. The CDR3 is made up of 16 amino acids. Germline CDR1 and CDR2: LGHNT and FRNRAP. Losses at the gene ends were 6 bases for V and 0 bases for J; bases not matched to a gene: 6. The CDR3 loop reads CASGPPTSGSTDTQYF. The DNA for the CDR3 is TGTGCTAGTGGACCGCCGACTAGCGGGAGCACAGATACGCAGTATTTT.

This rearrangement joins TRBV19 to TRBJ2-7; TRBD2 matches 8 bases. CDR1 and CDR2 (germline): LNHDA, SQIVND (reference sequence). Unmatched junction bases numbered 6, after V lost 5 bases and J lost 3 bases. This CDR3 is 14 amino acids long. As DNA, the CDR3 is TGTGCCAGTAGTTTTGCGGGAGGAATCTACGAGCAGTACTTC. Its protein product is CASSFAGGIYEQYF.

The chain is built from TRBV28 and TRBJ2-7; D call uncertain. Looked up from germline, CDR1 is MDHEN and CDR2 is SYDVKM. There are 12 residues in the CDR3. The germline V and J ends were trimmed by 2 bases and 5 bases, with 7 bases remaining between them. In nucleotides, the CDR3 is TGTGCCAGCAGTTTAGGCGGAGACGAGCAGTACTTC. Encoded protein: CASSLGGDEQYF. Variable domain in full (rest from reference TRBV28 and TRBJ2-7): DVKVTQSSRYLVKRTGEKVFLECVQDMDHENMFWYRQDPGLGLRLIYFSYDVKMKEKGDIPEGYSVSREKKERFSLILESASTNQTSMYLCASSLGGDEQYFGPGTRLTVT.

V is TRBV24-1 and J is TRBJ2-7; 12 nucleotides line up with TRBD2. This CDR3 contains 16 residues. The germline gives CDR1 KGHDR, CDR2 SFDVKD. V gave up 4 bases and J gave up 2 bases; unmatched junction bases: 5. The chain's CDR3 is CATSDPSGRAPYEQYF. The CDR3 bases are TGTGCCACCAGTGACCCTAGCGGGAGGGCCCCCTACGAGCAGTACTTC.

This chain joins TRBV24-1 and TRBJ1-2; D ambiguous. Per germline, CDR1 KGHDR and CDR2 SFDVKD. Trimming removed 3 bases from V and 2 bases from J, with 18 bases in between. CDR3 length: 17 amino acids. The CDR3, as DNA: TGTGCCACCAGTGATGTTTCCCCCCGGACGGGGAACTATGGCTACACCTTC. Protein product: CATSDVSPRTGNYGYTF.

The rearrangement uses TRBV19 and TRBJ2-1; 9 bases are shared with TRBD2. The CDR3 is 17 residues long. Germline V gene data show CDR1 as LNHDA and CDR2 as SQIVND (reference sequence). The junction had 14 bases not matched to a gene; V was cut back by 6 bases and J by 5 bases. The CDR3 spells CASSPTLSGSGHNEQFF. DNA for the CDR3: TGTGCCAGTAGCCCCACTCTTAGCGGGAGCGGCCACAATGAGCAGTTCTTC.

The rearrangement links TRBV15 to TRBJ1-2; D perhaps matches TRBD1 (5 bases). Germline CDR1 is LNHNV and CDR2 is YYDKDF (reference sequence). V was clipped by 5 bases and J by 6 bases, with 19 bases between them. CDR3 length: 15 residues. The CDR3 region is CATSRGGDPGDGYTF. The CDR3 DNA reads as TGTGCCACCAGCCGGGGGGGGGACCCCGGCGATGGCTACACCTTC.

The gene calls are TRBV6-5 and TRBJ2-2; D is unclear. Per the germline V gene, CDR1 is MNHEY and CDR2 is SVGAGI. The CDR3 length is 12 residues. The ends were cut back, 5 bases at V and 4 bases at J, with 5 bases in the middle. The CDR3 bases are TGTGCCAGCAGTACTTCCACCGGGGAGCTGTTTTTT. Translation gives CASSTSTGELFF.

This chain joins TRBV4-2 and TRBJ1-3; D gene uncertain. Between the trimmed V and J ends, which lost 3 bases and 0 bases, there was a span of 9 bases. The CDR3 length is 15 residues. Germline V gene data show CDR1 as LGHNA and CDR2 as YNFKEQ. The CDR3 protein is CASSQQLASGNTIYF. In DNA, the CDR3 is TGTGCCAGCAGCCAGCAATTGGCCTCTGGAAACACCATATATTTT.

This clone has ten or more counts. The V and J genes are TRBV4-2 and TRBJ1-5; tentatively, D is TRBD1 (6 bases). Germline V gene sequence: CDR1 LGHNA, CDR2 YNFKEQ. The CDR3 is made up of 15 amino acids. V was cut by 1 base and J by 5 bases, with 12 bases left in between. CDR3 nucleotides: TGTGCCAGCAGCCAAGTATCACAGGGACATCAGCCCCAGCATTTT. It translates to CASSQVSQGHQPQHF.

This clone was seen a handful of times. This chain connects TRBV2 to TRBJ1-2, with TRBD1 matching over 10 bases. This CDR3 spans 17 amino acids. The J segment lost 4 bases and the V segment lost 6 bases, leaving 14 bases of the junction unmatched. The germline gives CDR1 SNHLY, CDR2 FYNNEI. CDR3 coding DNA: TGTGCCAGCAGCGGAGAAGATATGGGGACAGGGGTCTATGGCTACACCTTC. Its translation is CASSGEDMGTGVYGYTF.

V usage is TRBV28 and J usage is TRBJ1-2; the match to TRBD1 covers 7 bases. J was trimmed by 1 base and V by 2 bases; bases with no gene match: 7. The CDR3 has 16 residues. CDR1 is MDHEN, CDR2 SYDVKM, per germline. The CDR3 protein is CASSLDHRGYNYGYTF. The CDR3 bases are TGTGCCAGCAGTTTAGATCACAGGGGTTATAACTATGGCTACACCTTC.

This clone was seen once. The chain has TRBV4-2 and TRBJ2-2; D perhaps matches TRBD1 (6 bases). V lost 2 bases and J lost 6, with 13 bases in between. This CDR3 is built from 15 residues. Germline V gene lookup returns CDR1 LGHNA and CDR2 YNFKEQ. Written as DNA, the CDR3 is TGTGCCAGCAGCCAAATGGGGGCGCGGGCCGGGGAGCTGTTTTTT. Translating gives CASSQMGARAGELFF.

The chain combines TRBV4-1 with TRBJ2-5, with 7 positions matching TRBD2. Germline loops: CDR1 MGHRA, CDR2 YSYEKL. The CDR3 is 16 residues long. The ends lost 4 bases at V and 0 bases at J; junction bases unmatched: 8. CDR3 loop: CASSPGLRADQETQYF. Written as DNA, the CDR3 is TGCGCCAGCAGCCCGGGACTAAGGGCTGACCAAGAGACCCAGTACTTC.

The chain uses TRBV6-5 and TRBJ2-1; D is undetermined. From germline, CDR1 is MNHEY and CDR2 SVGAGI. This CDR3 has 15 amino acids. Trimming left V 0 bases short and J 0 bases short, with 6 bases between. The CDR3 region has the DNA TGTGCCAGCAGTTACTCGCAGTCCTCCTACAATGAGCAGTTCTTC. Its protein product is CASSYSQSSYNEQFF.

This chain connects TRBV5-1 to TRBJ2-1; the match to TRBD2 covers 12 bases. The V gene's germline CDR1 is SGHRS and CDR2 YFSETQ. The CDR3 is 15 residues long. J gave up 6 bases and V 1 base, and 2 bases lay outside the gene matches. CDR3 bases: TGCGCCAGCAGCTTGACTAGCGGGAGGCCCAATGAGCAGTTCTTC. As protein: CASSLTSGRPNEQFF.

The chain joins TRBV28 to TRBJ2-1; D is possibly TRBD2 (5 bases). V was shortened by 3 bases and J by 2 bases, with 11 bases between the two germline ends. Germline assignment: CDR1 MDHEN and CDR2 SYDVKM. CDR3 length: 15 amino acids. The CDR3 nucleotides read TGTGCCAGCAGTTTGGGGAGACTAACCTACAATGAGCAGTTCTTC. Its translation: CASSLGRLTYNEQFF. Supplemented by reference TRBV28 and TRBJ2-1, the full variable domain reads DVKVTQSSRYLVKRTGEKVFLECVQDMDHENMFWYRQDPGLGLRLIYFSYDVKMKEKGDIPEGYSVSREKKERFSLILESASTNQTSMYLCASSLGRLTYNEQFFGPGTRLTVL.

This clone was seen just once. The chain couples TRBV6-1 to TRBJ1-2, with 7 bases aligning to TRBD1. V gave up 0 bases and J gave up 8 bases; unmatched junction bases: 9. CDR1 is MNHNS, CDR2 SASEGT, per germline. This CDR3 has 15 amino acids. Here the CDR3 DNA reads TGTGCCAGCAGTGAAGCGAGGGGGCGCCCTGGGGGCTACACCTTC. It specifies CASSEARGRPGGYTF.